This TCR beta chain was sequenced in a study of cytomegalovirus exposure and HLA in healthy donors. Study outcomes and limitations: Per published accounts, TCR beta sequences correctly predicted the HLA-A and HLA-B alleles of most subjects. Per a prior analysis, the majority of TCR beta V segments were productive roughly 87% or roughly 30% of the time. The study put 150 to 200 TCR beta chains on its list as cytomegalovirus-associated. Rare sequences made up most TCRs, while some public TCRs were found in many donors.

Germline V gene sequence: CDR1 MGHRA, CDR2 YSYEKL. Trimming took 3 bases from V and 3 from J, leaving 8 bases between them. This CDR3 contains 13 residues. In the PCR, 60 Vbeta and 13 Jbeta primers were used. TCRdb keeps only in-frame clones here, not all; method: immunoSEQ multiplex PCR. Of some 160,000 clones listed, about 64% were seen once; the top ten hold 4% to 5.5%. This clone was detected once. Antigen: not known. The sequence was collected from a man aged 55 to 70 in good health and CMV-seronegative. The sample comprised PBMCs. The V call is TRBV4-1, the J call TRBJ2-5, with D tentatively TRBD2 (5 bases). The CDR3 is CASSHAGEETQYF. CDR3 nucleotide sequence: TGCGCCAGCAGCCATGCGGGTGAAGAGACCCAGTACTTC.